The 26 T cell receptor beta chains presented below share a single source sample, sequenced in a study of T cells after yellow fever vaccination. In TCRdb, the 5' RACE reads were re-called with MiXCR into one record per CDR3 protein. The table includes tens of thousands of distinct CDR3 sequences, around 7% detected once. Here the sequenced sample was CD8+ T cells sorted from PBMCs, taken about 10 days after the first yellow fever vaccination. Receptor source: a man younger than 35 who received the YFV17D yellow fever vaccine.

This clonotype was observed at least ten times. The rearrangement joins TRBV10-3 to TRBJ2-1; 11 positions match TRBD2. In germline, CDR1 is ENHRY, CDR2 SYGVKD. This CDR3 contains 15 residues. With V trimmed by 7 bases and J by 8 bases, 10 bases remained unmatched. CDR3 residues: CAITLGLAVRDEQFF. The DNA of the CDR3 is TGTGCCATCACCTTGGGACTAGCGGTCCGGGATGAGCAGTTCTTC.

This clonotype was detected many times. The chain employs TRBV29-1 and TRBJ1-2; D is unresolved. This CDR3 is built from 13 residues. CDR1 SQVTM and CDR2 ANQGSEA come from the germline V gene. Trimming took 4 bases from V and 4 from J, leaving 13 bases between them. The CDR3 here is CSVVHSHSYGYTF. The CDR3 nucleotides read TGCAGCGTTGTGCACAGCCACAGCTATGGCTACACCTTC.

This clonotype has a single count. The CDR3 reads CASSRERTSGSHEQFF. CDR3 nucleotide sequence: TGTGCCAGCAGCCGAGAAAGAACTAGCGGGTCGCATGAGCAGTTCTTC. This chain links TRBV3-1 with TRBJ2-1, with TRBD2 identical over 9 bases. V shed 4 bases, J shed 8 bases, and the junction held 12 bases outside the gene matches. This CDR3 is 16 amino acids long. In germline, CDR1 is LGHDT, CDR2 YNNKEL (reference sequence).

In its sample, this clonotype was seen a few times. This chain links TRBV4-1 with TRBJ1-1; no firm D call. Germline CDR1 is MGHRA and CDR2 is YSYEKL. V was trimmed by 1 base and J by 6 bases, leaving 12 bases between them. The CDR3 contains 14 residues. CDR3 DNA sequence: TGCGCCAGCAGCCAAGTTGGCCCAACCGCTGAAGCTTTCTTT. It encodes CASSQVGPTAEAFF.

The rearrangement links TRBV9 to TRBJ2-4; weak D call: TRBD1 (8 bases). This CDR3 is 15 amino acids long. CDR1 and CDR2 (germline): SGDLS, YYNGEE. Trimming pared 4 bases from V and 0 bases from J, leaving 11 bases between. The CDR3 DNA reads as TGTGCCAGCAGCACAGGGGGGGTAGCCAAAAACATTCAGTACTTC. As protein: CASSTGGVAKNIQYF.

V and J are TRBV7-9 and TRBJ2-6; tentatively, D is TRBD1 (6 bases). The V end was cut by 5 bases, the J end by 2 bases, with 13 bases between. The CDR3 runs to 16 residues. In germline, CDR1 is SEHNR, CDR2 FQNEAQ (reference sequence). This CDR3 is CASSPHAGAGANVLTF. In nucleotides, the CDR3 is TGTGCCAGCAGCCCCCACGCAGGGGCTGGGGCCAACGTCCTGACTTTC.

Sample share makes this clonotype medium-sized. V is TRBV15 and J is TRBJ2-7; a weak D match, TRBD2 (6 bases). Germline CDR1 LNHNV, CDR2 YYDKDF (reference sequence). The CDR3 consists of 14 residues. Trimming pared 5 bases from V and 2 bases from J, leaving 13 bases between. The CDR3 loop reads CATSRGDGTYEQYV. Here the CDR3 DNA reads TGTGCCACCAGCCGCGGGGACGGTACCTACGAGCAGTACGTC.

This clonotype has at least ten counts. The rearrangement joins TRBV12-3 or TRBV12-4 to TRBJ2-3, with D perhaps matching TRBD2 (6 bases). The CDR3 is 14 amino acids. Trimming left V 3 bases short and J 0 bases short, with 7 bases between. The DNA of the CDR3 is TGTGCCAGCAGTTTCGGGAGTAGCACAGATACGCAGTATTTT. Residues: CASSFGSSTDTQYF.

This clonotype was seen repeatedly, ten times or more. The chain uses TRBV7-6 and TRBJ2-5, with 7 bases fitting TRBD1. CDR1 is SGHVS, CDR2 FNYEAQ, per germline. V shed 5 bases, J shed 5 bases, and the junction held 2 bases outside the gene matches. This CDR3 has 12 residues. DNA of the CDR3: TGTGCCAGCAGCAGGGGGCCGGAGACCCAGTACTTC. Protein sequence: CASSRGPETQYF.

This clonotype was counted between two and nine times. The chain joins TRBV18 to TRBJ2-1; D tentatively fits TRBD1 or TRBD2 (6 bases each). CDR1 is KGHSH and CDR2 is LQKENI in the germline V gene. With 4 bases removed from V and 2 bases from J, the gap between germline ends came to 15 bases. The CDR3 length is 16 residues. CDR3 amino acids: CASSLYREAAYNEQFF. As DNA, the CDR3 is TGTGCCAGCTCACTATACAGGGAGGCCGCCTACAATGAGCAGTTCTTC.

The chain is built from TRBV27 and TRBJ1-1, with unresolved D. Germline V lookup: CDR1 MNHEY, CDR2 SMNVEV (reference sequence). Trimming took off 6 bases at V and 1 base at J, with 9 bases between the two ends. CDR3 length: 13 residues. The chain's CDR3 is CASSQSENTEAFF. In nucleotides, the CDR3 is TGTGCCAGCAGCCAATCCGAGAACACTGAAGCTTTCTTT.

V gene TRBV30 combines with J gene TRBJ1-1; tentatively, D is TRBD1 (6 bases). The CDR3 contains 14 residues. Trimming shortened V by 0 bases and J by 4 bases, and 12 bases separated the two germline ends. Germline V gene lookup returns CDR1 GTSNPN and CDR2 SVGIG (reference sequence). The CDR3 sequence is CAWSVGGWITEAFF. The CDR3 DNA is TGTGCCTGGAGTGTAGGGGGGTGGATCACTGAAGCTTTCTTT.

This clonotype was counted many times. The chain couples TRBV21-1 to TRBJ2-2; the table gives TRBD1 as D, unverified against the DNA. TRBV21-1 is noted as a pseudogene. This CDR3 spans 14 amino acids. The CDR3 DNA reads TGTGCCAGCAGCAGTACAGGGGGGACCGGGGAGCTGTTTTTT. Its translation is CASSSTGGTGELFF.

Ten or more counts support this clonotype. CDR3: CASSGAGEQFF. For the CDR3, the DNA is TGTGCCAGCAGTGGGGCGGGTGAGCAGTTCTTC. The J gene is TRBJ2-1, the V gene TRBV12-3 or TRBV12-4; D might be TRBD1 or TRBD2, each matching 5 bases. The CDR3 consists of 11 residues. The V gene lost 5 bases and the J gene lost 9 bases, with 8 bases spanning the gap.

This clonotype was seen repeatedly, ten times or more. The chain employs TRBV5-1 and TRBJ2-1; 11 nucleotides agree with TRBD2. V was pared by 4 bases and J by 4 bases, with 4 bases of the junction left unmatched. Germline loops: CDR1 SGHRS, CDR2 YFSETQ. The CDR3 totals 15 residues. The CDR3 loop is CASSPWTSGYNEQFF. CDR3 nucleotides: TGCGCCAGCAGCCCGTGGACTAGCGGGTACAATGAGCAGTTCTTC.

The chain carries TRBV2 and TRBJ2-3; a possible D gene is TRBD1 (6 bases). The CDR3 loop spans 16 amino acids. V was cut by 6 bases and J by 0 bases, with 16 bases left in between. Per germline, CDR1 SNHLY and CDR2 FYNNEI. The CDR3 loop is CASRSDSTTSTDTQYF. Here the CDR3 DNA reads TGTGCCAGCAGATCGGACAGTACCACTAGCACAGATACGCAGTATTTT.

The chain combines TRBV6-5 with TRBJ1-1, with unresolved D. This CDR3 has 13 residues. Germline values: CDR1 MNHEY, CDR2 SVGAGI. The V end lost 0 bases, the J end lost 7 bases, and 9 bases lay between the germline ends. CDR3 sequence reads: CASSYSSLSEAFF. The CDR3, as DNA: TGTGCCAGCAGTTACTCCAGCCTCAGTGAAGCTTTCTTT.

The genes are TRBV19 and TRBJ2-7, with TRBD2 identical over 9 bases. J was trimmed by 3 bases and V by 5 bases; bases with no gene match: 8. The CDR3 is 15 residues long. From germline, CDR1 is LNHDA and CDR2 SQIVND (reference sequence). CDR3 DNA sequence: TGTGCCAGTAGTTCGCCTCTAGCGGGGAACTACGAGCAGTACTTC. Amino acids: CASSSPLAGNYEQYF.

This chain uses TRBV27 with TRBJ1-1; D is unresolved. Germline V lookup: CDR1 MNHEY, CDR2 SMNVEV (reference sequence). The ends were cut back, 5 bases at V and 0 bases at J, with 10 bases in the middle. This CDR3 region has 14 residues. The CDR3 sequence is CASSTNFVNTEAFF. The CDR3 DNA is TGTGCCAGCAGTACAAATTTCGTGAACACTGAAGCTTTCTTT.

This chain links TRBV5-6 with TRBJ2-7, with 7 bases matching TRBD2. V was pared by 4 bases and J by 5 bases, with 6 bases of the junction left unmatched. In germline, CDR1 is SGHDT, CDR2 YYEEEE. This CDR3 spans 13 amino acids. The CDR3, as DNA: TGTGCCAGCAGCCTCGGGGGGTGGAACGAGCAGTACTTC. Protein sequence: CASSLGGWNEQYF.

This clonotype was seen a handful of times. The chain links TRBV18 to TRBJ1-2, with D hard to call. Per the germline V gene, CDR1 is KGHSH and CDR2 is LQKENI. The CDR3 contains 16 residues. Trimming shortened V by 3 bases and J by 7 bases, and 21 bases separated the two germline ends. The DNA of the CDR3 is TGTGCCAGCTCACCCCGACCCAACTCACTATACGGTGGCTACACCTTC. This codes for CASSPRPNSLYGGYTF.

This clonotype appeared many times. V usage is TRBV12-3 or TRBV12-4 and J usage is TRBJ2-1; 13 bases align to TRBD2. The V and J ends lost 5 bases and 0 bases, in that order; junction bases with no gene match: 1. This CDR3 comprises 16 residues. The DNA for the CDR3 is TGTGCCAGCAGTAGGACTAGCGGGGGCTCCTACAATGAGCAGTTCTTC. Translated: CASSRTSGGSYNEQFF.

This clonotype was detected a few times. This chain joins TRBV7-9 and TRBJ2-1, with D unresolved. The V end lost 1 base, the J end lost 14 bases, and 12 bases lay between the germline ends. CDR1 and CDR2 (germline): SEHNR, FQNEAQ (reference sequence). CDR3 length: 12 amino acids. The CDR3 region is CASSLEGLTKFF. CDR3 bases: TGTGCCAGCAGCTTAGAGGGCCTAACAAAGTTCTTC.

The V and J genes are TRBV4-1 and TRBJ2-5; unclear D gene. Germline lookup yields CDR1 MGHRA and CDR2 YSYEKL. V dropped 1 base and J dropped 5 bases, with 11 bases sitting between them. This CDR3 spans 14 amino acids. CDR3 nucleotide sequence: TGCGCCAGCAGCCAAGTGACCTTAATGGAGACCCAGTACTTC. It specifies CASSQVTLMETQYF.

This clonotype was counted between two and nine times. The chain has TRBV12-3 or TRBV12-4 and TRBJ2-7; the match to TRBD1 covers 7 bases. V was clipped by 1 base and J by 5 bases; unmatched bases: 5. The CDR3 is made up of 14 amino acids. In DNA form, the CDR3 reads TGTGCCAGCAGTTTAGGACAGGGTTCGAACGAGCAGTACTTC. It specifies CASSLGQGSNEQYF.

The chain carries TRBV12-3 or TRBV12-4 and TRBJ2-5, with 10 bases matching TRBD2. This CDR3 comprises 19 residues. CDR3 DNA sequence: TGTACCATCAGTTTATCGGGGCTAGCGGGGGTCAAAGGGAAAGAGACCCAGTACTTC. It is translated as CTISLSGLAGVKGKETQYF.